Following are 2 T cell receptor beta chains from one sample sequenced in a study of T cells in Graves' hyperthyroidism and ophthalmopathy. Authors of the study amplified TCR beta CDR3 regions from RNA transcripts. First-round RT-PCR with HTBI primers amplified the TCR CDR3 region. MiXCR, run by TCRdb on the multiplex PCR reads, gives a single entry per CDR3 protein. The sample contains roughly 380,000 distinct CDR3 sequences, approximately 15% of which appear only once. The specimen sequenced was blood. These receptors came from a woman in her fifties or sixties with Graves' hyperthyroidism.

In this sample, this clonotype turned up many times. The rearrangement uses TRBV9 and TRBJ1-2; TRBD1 is a possible D gene (5 bases). Per germline, CDR1 SGDLS and CDR2 YYNGEE. The CDR3 extends over 14 amino acids. V was cut by 0 bases and J by 4 bases, with 10 bases left in between. The CDR3 DNA is TGTGCCAGCAGCGTAGAGCAGGGCCCCTATGGCTACACCTTC. It specifies CASSVEQGPYGYTF.

CDR3 in amino acids: CASSSAGVDTGELFF. Written as DNA, the CDR3 is TGCGCCAGCAGCTCGGCGGGAGTCGACACCGGGGAGCTGTTTTTT. This rearrangement joins TRBV5-1 to TRBJ2-2; 7 nucleotides line up with TRBD2. V lost 3 bases, J lost 3 bases, and 5 bases stayed unmatched. Germline-derived CDR1 and CDR2 are SGHRS and YFSETQ. The CDR3 length is 15 residues.